The rows below give T cell receptor beta chains drawn from one sample of a study of cytomegalovirus exposure and HLA in healthy donors. This table comes from immunoSEQ multiplex PCR, and its TCRdb copy is limited to in-frame clones, with some not included. There are more than 120,000 clones in the sample; 75% to 80% occur only once, and around 5.9% lies in the top ten. Input material: PBMCs. These TCRs come from a middle-aged woman in good health and CMV-seropositive. CDR3s include the opening cysteine and the closing phenylalanine or tryptophan. The D gene is left open where the match is weak. Size tells how often a clone was seen (once, few, many) or the class of an expanded clone, and some rows leave it out.

>-|-|TRBV9
CASSEGTPGNTEAFF
>few|TRBD2|TRBV6-5
CASRSGTSDTGELFF
>-|-|TRBV9
CASSPTGGASWEQYF
>-|-|TRBV2
CASSVRGANYGYTF
>-|-|TRBV12-5
CASGLVLGGRANYGYTF
>-|-|TRBV5-1
CASSSLEGNTIYF
>-|TRBD2|TRBV30
CAWSHGTSATYEQYF
>-|TRBD2|TRBV28
CASYTSGSSYEQYF
>-|-|TRBV27
CASSQAPRVPLAISGANVLTF
>once|TRBD1|TRBV28
CASSLQGANWPQHF
>-|TRBD1|TRBV2
CASFRGQGTTEAFF
>-|-|TRBV10-3
CAIRGGSGYEQYF
>once|-|TRBV14
CASSQGRSTQYF
>once|-|TRBV7-9
CASSQDSLYEQYF
>-|-|TRBV15
CATSRVVGPQETQYF
>once|-|TRBV18
CASSPLEGLTYEQYF
>-|-|TRBV6-1
CASSGGGGTYEQYF
>-|-|TRBV7-7
CASSPQGETQYF
>once|-|TRBV18
CASSSGGTEQFF
>-|TRBD2|TRBV28
CASSLYSGLASPQFF
>-|TRBD1|TRBV11-2
CASSLGGQGYGYTF
>-|TRBD1|TRBV6-1
CAIQGARHTEAFF
>-|-|TRBV18
CASSLGGEAFF
>-|-|TRBV27
CASRHRGAVETQYF
>-|TRBD1|TRBV6-6
CASRHDRGQEQYF
>-|TRBD2|TRBV7-9
CASSFSASGRFGQFF
>-|TRBD2|TRBV7-9
CSSSLSLAGALNEQFF
>-|TRBD2|TRBV11-3
CASSSGNGDTGELFF
>-|-|TRBV27
CASSSRQVGPYEQYF
>-|-|TRBV6-6
CASSREVSGYTF
>-|-|TRBV7-9
CASSFQGLMNTEAFF
>-|-|TRBV28
CASGRSGGVPYGYTF
>-|-|TRBV9
CASSVDAGSEQYF
>-|-|TRBV7-9
CASSSQTGSYEQYF
>-|-|TRBV27
CASSDLTGRQFF
>-|TRBD1|TRBV18
CASSQGVAYEQYF